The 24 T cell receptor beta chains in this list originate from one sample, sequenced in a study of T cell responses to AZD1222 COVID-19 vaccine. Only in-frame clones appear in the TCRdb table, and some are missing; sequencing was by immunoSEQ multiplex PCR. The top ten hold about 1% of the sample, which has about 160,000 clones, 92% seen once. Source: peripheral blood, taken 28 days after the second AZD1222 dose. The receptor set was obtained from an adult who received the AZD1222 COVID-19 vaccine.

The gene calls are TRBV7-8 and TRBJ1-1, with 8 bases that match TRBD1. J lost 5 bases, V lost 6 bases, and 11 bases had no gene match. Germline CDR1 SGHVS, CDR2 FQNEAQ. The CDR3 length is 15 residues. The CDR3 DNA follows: TGTGCCAGCAGTTCTTACAGGACAGGGCAGACTGAAGCTTTCTTT. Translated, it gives CASSSYRTGQTEAFF.

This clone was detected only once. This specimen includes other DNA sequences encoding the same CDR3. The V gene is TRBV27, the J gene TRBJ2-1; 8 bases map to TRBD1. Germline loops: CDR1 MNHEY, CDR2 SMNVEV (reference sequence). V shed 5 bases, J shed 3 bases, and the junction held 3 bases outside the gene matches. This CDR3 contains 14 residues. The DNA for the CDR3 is TGTGCCAGCAGTGGACAGGGCAGCTACAATGAGCAGTTCTTC. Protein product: CASSGQGSYNEQFF.

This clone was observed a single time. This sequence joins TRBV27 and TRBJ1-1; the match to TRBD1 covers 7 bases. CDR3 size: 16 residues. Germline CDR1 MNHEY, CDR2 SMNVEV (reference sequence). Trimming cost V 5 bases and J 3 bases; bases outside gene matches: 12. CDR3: CASSPSTGSTYTEAFF. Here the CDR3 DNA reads TGTGCCAGCAGTCCGTCGACAGGGTCGACGTACACTGAAGCTTTCTTT.

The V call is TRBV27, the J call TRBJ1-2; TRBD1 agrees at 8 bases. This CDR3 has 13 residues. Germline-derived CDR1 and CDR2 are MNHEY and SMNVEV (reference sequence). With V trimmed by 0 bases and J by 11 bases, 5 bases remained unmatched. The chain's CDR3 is CASSLSTGDEYTF. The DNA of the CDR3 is TGTGCCAGCAGTTTATCGACAGGGGATGAATACACCTTC.

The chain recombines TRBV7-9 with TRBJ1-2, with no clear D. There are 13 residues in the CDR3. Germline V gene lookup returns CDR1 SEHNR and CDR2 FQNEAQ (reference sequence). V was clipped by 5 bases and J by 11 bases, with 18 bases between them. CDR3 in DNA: TGTGCCAGCAGCCCCTGGCGGGGAGGCCGGTACACCTTC. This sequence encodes CASSPWRGGRYTF.

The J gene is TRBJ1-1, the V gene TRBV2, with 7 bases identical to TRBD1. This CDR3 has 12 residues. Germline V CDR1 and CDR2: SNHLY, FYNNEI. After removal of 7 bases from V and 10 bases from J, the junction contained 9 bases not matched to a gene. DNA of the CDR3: TGTGCCAGCACCAGGGAGGGGGCAACAGCTTTCTTT. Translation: CASTREGATAFF.

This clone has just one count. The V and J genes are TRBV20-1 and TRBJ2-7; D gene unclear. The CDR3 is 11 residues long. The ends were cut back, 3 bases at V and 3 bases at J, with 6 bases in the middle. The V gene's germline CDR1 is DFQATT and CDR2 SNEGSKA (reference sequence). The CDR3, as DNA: TGCAGTGCTAGTGTTCACTACGAGCAGTACTTC. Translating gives CSASVHYEQYF.

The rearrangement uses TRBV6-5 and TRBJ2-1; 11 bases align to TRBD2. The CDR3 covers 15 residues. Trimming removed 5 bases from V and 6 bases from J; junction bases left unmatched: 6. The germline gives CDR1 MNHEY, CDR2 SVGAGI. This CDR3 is CASSPLAGVINEQFF. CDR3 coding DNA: TGTGCCAGCAGTCCACTAGCGGGGGTAATCAATGAGCAGTTCTTC.

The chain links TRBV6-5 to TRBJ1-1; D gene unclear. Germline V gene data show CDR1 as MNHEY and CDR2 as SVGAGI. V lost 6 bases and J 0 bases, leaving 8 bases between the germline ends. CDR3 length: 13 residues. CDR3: CASSPRMNTEAFF. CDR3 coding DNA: TGTGCCAGCAGCCCGAGGATGAACACTGAAGCTTTCTTT.

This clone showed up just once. In nucleotides, the CDR3 is TGTGCCAGCAGCGGACTAGCGGGGGGTCAAGAGACCCAGTACTTC. This gives the protein CASSGLAGGQETQYF. The rearrangement joins TRBV9 to TRBJ2-5, with 13 bases lining up with TRBD2. The CDR3 length is 15 residues. Germline assignment: CDR1 SGDLS and CDR2 YYNGEE. V lost 3 bases to trimming and J lost 2 bases; unmatched junction nucleotides: 1.

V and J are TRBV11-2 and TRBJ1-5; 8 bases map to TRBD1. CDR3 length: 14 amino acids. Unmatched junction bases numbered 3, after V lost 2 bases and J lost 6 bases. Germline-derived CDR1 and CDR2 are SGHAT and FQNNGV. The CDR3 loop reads CASSLRTGLQPQHF. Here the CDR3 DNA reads TGTGCCAGCAGCTTACGGACAGGGCTTCAGCCCCAGCATTTT.

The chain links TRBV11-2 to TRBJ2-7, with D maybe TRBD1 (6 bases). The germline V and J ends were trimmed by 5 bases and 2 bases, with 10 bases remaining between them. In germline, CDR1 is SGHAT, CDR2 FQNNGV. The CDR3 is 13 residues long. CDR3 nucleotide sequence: TGTGCCAGCAGCCCAGGGGTCGCCTACGAGCAGTACTTC. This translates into CASSPGVAYEQYF.

CDR3 in DNA: TGCGCCAGCAGTTCCGGGGAGGGCGACACTGAAGCTTTCTTT. It codes for CASSSGEGDTEAFF. This rearrangement joins TRBV5-1 to TRBJ1-1; unclear D gene. The germline gives CDR1 SGHRS, CDR2 YFSETQ. CDR3 length equals 14 residues. Trimming pared 5 bases from V and 3 bases from J, leaving 14 bases between.

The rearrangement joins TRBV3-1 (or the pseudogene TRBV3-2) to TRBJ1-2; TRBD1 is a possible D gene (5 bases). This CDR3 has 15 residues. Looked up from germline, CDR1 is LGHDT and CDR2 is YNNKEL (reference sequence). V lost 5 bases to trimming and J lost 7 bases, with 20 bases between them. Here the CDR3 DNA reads TGTGCCAGCAGCTCTTGGACACGGGAGGGCTTTGGCTACACCTTC. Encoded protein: CASSSWTREGFGYTF.

The CDR3 reads CASSGGQGETQYF. CDR3 sequence (DNA): TGCGCCAGCAGCGGGGGACAGGGAGAGACCCAGTACTTC. The chain carries TRBV5-1 and TRBJ2-5, with 9 bases matching TRBD1. Germline-derived CDR1 and CDR2 are SGHRS and YFSETQ. CDR3 length equals 13 residues. The junction had 2 bases not matched to a gene; V was cut back by 4 bases and J by 4 bases. Looking up the rest from reference TRBV5-1 and TRBJ2-5 gives the full variable domain: KAGVTQTPRYLIKTRGQQVTLSCSPISGHRSVSWYQQTPGQGLQFLFEYFSETQRNKGNFPGRFSGRQFSNSRSEMNVSTLELGDSALYLCASSGGQGETQYFGPGTRLLVL.

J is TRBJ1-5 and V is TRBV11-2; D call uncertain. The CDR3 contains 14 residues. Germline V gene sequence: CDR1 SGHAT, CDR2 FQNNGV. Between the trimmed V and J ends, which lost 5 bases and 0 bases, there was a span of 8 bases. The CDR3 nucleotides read TGTGCCAGCAGCCTCGGGAATAGCAATCAGCCCCAGCATTTT. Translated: CASSLGNSNQPQHF.

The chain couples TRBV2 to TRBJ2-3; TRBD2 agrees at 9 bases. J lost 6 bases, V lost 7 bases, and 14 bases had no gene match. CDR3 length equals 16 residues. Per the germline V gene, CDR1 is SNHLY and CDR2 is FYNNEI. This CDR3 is CASTGGTSSSLDTQYF. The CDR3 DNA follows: TGTGCCAGCACCGGCGGGACTAGCTCTTCTCTGGATACGCAGTATTTT. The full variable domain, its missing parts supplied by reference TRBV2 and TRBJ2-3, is EPEVTQTPSHQVTQMGQEVILRCVPISNHLYFYWYRQILGQKVEFLVSFYNNEISEKSEIFDDQFSVERPDGSNFTLKIRSTKLEDSAMYFCASTGGTSSSLDTQYFGPGTRLTVL.

The CDR3 loop is CASRGQGRYGYTF. In DNA form, the CDR3 reads TGTGCCAGCAGGGGACAGGGGAGGTATGGCTACACCTTC. The chain is built from TRBV7-9 and TRBJ1-2; 10 bases align to TRBD1. Germline CDR1 reads SEHNR; CDR2 reads FQNEAQ (reference sequence). The CDR3 is 13 residues long. V lost 6 bases to trimming and J lost 5 bases; unmatched junction nucleotides: 3. Full variable domain (remainder filled in from reference TRBV7-9 and TRBJ1-2): DTGVSQNPRHKITKRGQNVTFRCDPISEHNRLYWYRQTLGQGPEFLTYFQNEAQLEKSRLLSDRFSAERPKGSFSTLEIQRTEQGDSAMYLCASRGQGRYGYTFGSGTRLTVV.

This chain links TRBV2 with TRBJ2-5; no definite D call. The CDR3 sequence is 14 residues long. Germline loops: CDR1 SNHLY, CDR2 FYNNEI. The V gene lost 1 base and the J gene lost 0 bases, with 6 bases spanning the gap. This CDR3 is CASSEGRDQETQYF. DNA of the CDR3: TGTGCCAGCAGTGAAGGCCGGGACCAAGAGACCCAGTACTTC.

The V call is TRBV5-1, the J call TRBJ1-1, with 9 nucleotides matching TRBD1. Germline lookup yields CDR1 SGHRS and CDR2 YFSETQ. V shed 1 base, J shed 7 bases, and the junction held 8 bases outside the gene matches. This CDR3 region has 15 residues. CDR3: CASSLPGTGSHEAFF. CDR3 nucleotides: TGCGCCAGCAGCTTGCCGGGGACAGGGTCACATGAAGCTTTCTTT.

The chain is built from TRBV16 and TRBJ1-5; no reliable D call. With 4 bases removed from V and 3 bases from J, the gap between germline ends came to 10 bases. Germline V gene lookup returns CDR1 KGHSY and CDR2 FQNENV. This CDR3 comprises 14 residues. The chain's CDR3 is CASSPGWDNQPQHF. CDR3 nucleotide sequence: TGTGCCAGCAGCCCGGGGTGGGACAATCAGCCCCAGCATTTT.

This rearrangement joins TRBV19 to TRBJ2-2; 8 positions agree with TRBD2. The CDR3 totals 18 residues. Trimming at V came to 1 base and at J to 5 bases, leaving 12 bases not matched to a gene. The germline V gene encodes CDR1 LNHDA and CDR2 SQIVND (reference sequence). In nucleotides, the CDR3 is TGTGCCAGTAGTATAGGAGGTAGCGGGGCGGTTAGGACCGGGGAGCTGTTTTTT. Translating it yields CASSIGGSGAVRTGELFF.

The CDR3 loop reads CASSLTGDAYEQYF. CDR3 DNA: TGTGCCAGCAGCTTGACGGGGGATGCCTACGAGCAGTACTTC. The rearrangement uses TRBV7-2 and TRBJ2-7, with a tentative D call TRBD2 (6 bases). Germline lookup yields CDR1 SGHTA and CDR2 FQGNSA. The V gene lost 3 bases and the J gene lost 2 bases, with 11 bases spanning the gap. The CDR3 sequence is 14 residues long.

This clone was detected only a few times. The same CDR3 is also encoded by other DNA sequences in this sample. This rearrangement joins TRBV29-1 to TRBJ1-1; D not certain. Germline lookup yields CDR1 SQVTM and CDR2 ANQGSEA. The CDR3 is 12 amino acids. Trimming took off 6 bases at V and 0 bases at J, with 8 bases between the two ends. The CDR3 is CSVRHLNTEAFF. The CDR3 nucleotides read TGCAGCGTACGACACCTGAACACTGAAGCTTTCTTT.